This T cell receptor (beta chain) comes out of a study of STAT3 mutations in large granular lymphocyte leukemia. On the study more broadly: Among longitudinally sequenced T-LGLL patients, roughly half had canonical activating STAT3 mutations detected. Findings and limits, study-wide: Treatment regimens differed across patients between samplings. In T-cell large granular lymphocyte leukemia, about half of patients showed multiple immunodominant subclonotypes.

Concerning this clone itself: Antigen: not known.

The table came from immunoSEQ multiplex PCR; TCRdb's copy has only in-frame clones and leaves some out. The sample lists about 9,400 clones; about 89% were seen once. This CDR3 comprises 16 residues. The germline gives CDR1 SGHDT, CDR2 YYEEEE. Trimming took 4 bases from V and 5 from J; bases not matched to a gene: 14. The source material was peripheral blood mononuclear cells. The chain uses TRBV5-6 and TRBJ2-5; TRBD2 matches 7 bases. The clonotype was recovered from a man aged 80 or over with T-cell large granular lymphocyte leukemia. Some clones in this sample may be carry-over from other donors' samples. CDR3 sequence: CASSAWQTGRGETQYF. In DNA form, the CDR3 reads TGTGCCAGCAGCGCATGGCAGACGGGGCGGGGGGAGACCCAGTACTTC. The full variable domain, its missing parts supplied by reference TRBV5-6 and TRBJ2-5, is DAGVTQSPTHLIKTRGQQVTLRCSPKSGHDTVSWYQQALGQGPQFIFQYYEEEERQRGNFPDRFSGHQFPNYSSELNVNALLLGDSALYLCASSAWQTGRGETQYFGPGTRLLVL.